This passage covers 18 T cell receptor beta chains from one sample sequenced in a study of blood T cell repertoires in COVID-19. Profiled with immunoSEQ multiplex PCR; TCRdb holds only in-frame clones, not every one. There are about 150,000 clones in the sample; approximately 80% occur only once, and roughly 5% lies in the top ten. The sequenced sample consisted of PBMCs or T cells enriched from blood (not recorded which). Receptors originate from a man between 65 and 79 years old who had been exposed to COVID-19.

V is TRBV2 and J is TRBJ2-7; D is possibly TRBD1 (6 bases). Trimming cost V 4 bases and J 4 bases, with 14 bases left between them. The CDR3 extends over 14 amino acids. CDR1 is SNHLY, CDR2 FYNNEI, per germline. This CDR3 is CASSGRTVEYEQYF. The CDR3 DNA reads TGTGCCAGCAGTGGCAGGACAGTAGAGTACGAGCAGTACTTC.

V usage is TRBV6-5 and J usage is TRBJ2-7, with 7 bases fitting TRBD1. The CDR3 sequence is 14 residues long. J lost 1 base, V lost 6 bases, and 6 bases had no gene match. Germline V gives CDR1 MNHEY, CDR2 SVGAGI. In DNA form, the CDR3 reads TGTGCCAGCAGGGGACAGCCACCTTCCTACGAGCAGTACTTC. This gives the protein CASRGQPPSYEQYF.

This CDR3 is CASSESLASGNTIYF. CDR3 coding DNA: TGCGCCAGCAGTGAGTCGTTGGCCTCTGGAAACACCATATATTTT. This chain joins TRBV10-1 and TRBJ1-3; D not certain. V dropped 0 bases and J dropped 0 bases, with 6 bases sitting between them. The CDR3 covers 15 residues. Germline CDR1 WNHNN, CDR2 SYGVQD (reference sequence).

CDR3 sequence: CASSRAGGRADTQYF. The CDR3 DNA reads as TGCGCCAGCAGCAGAGCGGGAGGGCGGGCAGATACGCAGTATTTT. The chain carries TRBV5-1 and TRBJ2-3; TRBD2 matches 10 bases. The germline V gene encodes CDR1 SGHRS and CDR2 YFSETQ. V gave up 4 bases and J gave up 4 bases; unmatched junction bases: 6. The CDR3 extends over 15 amino acids.

The chain joins TRBV11-1 to TRBJ1-1, with D possibly matching TRBD1 (6 bases). Per the germline V gene, CDR1 is SGHAT and CDR2 is FQDESV (reference sequence). Trimming shortened V by 0 bases and J by 4 bases, and 6 bases separated the two germline ends. The CDR3 has 13 residues. CDR3 sequence: CASSLATGTEAFF. In DNA form, the CDR3 reads TGTGCCAGCAGCTTAGCGACAGGCACTGAAGCTTTCTTT.

The chain uses TRBV10-1 and TRBJ2-2; no clear D. Trimming removed 6 bases at V and 5 bases at J, with 4 bases between. Germline V lookup: CDR1 WNHNN, CDR2 SYGVQD (reference sequence). The CDR3 contains 11 residues. The CDR3: CASRLTGELFF. The CDR3 nucleotides read TGCGCCAGCAGACTTACCGGGGAGCTGTTTTTT.

This clone appeared once. The chain links TRBV27 to TRBJ2-1, with D maybe TRBD2 (6 bases). V dropped 6 bases and J dropped 9 bases, with 9 bases sitting between them. The germline V gene has CDR1 MNHEY and CDR2 SMNVEV (reference sequence). The CDR3 spans 11 residues. CDR3 DNA: TGTGCCAGCAGCTGGGGAGGTGAGCAGTTCTTC. The encoded protein is CASSWGGEQFF.

This clone was seen once. The gene calls are TRBV5-5 and TRBJ2-7; tentatively, D is TRBD1 (5 bases). Per the germline V gene, CDR1 is SGHKS and CDR2 is YYEKEE (reference sequence). The CDR3 runs 17 residues. Trimming shortened V by 3 bases and J by 1 base, and 20 bases separated the two germline ends. CDR3 sequence reads: CASSWGNLVTKSYEQYF. The DNA of the CDR3 is TGTGCCAGCAGCTGGGGCAATCTGGTCACCAAATCCTACGAGCAGTACTTC.

This sequence joins TRBV6-6 and TRBJ1-2; D is undetermined. There are 15 residues in the CDR3. V gave up 7 bases and J gave up 6 bases, with 21 bases separating them. Germline-derived CDR1 and CDR2 are MNHNY and SVGAGI (reference sequence). CDR3 DNA: TGTGCCAGCACCGTACTCGTCACAGCTATCGATGGCTACACCTTC. Protein sequence: CASTVLVTAIDGYTF.

The gene calls are TRBV2 and TRBJ1-2; D is possibly TRBD1 (5 bases). Germline loops: CDR1 SNHLY, CDR2 FYNNEI. CDR3 size: 14 residues. Between the trimmed V and J ends, which lost 4 bases and 2 bases, there was a span of 11 bases. The CDR3 here is CASSATVGNYGYTF. The DNA of the CDR3 is TGTGCCAGCAGTGCGACAGTTGGCAACTATGGCTACACCTTC.

The gene calls are TRBV12-3 or TRBV12-4 and TRBJ2-7; possible D gene TRBD2, 6 bases. The V gene lost 5 bases and the J gene lost 9 bases, with 17 bases spanning the gap. The CDR3 length is 13 residues. In nucleotides, the CDR3 is TGTGCCAGCAGTACGACCAAGTTCGGGGGGCAGTACTTC. Its protein is CASSTTKFGGQYF.

The genes are TRBV2 and TRBJ1-2, with D maybe TRBD1 (6 bases). The germline V and J ends were trimmed by 8 bases and 6 bases, with 16 bases remaining between them. CDR1 and CDR2 (germline): SNHLY, FYNNEI. There are 13 residues in the CDR3. This CDR3 reads CASRRQEMDGYTF. The CDR3 nucleotides read TGTGCCAGCCGCCGACAGGAAATGGATGGCTACACCTTC.

The genes are TRBV3-1 (or the pseudogene TRBV3-2) and TRBJ2-5, with D unresolved. CDR1 and CDR2 from the germline V gene are LGHDT and YNNKEL (reference sequence). This CDR3 region has 12 residues. V gave up 4 bases and J gave up 3 bases, with 6 bases separating them. CDR3 DNA: TGTGCCAGCAGCCCTACAGAAGAGACCCAGTACTTC. It specifies CASSPTEETQYF.

V is TRBV12-3 or TRBV12-4 and J is TRBJ2-7, with TRBD1 identical over 7 bases. V gave up 6 bases and J gave up 4 bases; unmatched junction bases: 6. CDR3 length equals 13 residues. CDR3 in DNA: TGTGCCAGCAGACGACTACAGGGGTACGAGCAGTACTTC. Amino acids: CASRRLQGYEQYF.

V gene TRBV7-2 combines with J gene TRBJ2-1; 8 bases match TRBD1. Germline values: CDR1 SGHTA, CDR2 FQGNSA. V was pared by 6 bases and J by 1 base, with 5 bases of the junction left unmatched. The CDR3 is 15 residues long. The chain's CDR3 is CASSPDRGSYNEQFF. Here the CDR3 DNA reads TGTGCCAGCAGTCCCGACAGGGGTTCCTACAATGAGCAGTTCTTC.

In this sample, this clone turned up a few times. V is TRBV2 and J is TRBJ1-4; D may be TRBD1 (5 bases). Germline V lookup: CDR1 SNHLY, CDR2 FYNNEI. V was cut by 6 bases and J by 4 bases, with 15 bases left in between. The CDR3 length is 15 residues. The CDR3 protein is CASREQGIFNEKLFF. CDR3 DNA: TGTGCCAGCAGGGAGCAGGGCATTTTTAATGAAAAACTGTTTTTT.

The chain carries TRBV24-1 and TRBJ2-1, with 8 bases that match TRBD1. J was trimmed by 9 bases and V by 4 bases; bases with no gene match: 4. The CDR3 loop spans 13 amino acids. The germline V gene encodes CDR1 KGHDR and CDR2 SFDVKD. Here the CDR3 reads CATSEDTGGEQFF. CDR3 DNA sequence: TGTGCCACCAGTGAAGACACAGGGGGTGAGCAGTTCTTC.

The chain links TRBV24-1 to TRBJ2-7; TRBD2 is a possible D gene (6 bases). V shed 9 bases and J shed 0 bases, with 11 bases lying between them. Germline-derived CDR1 and CDR2 are KGHDR and SFDVKD. The CDR3 covers 13 residues. The CDR3: CATGGDLSYEQYF. The DNA for the CDR3 is TGTGCCACCGGCGGGGACCTCTCCTACGAGCAGTACTTC.